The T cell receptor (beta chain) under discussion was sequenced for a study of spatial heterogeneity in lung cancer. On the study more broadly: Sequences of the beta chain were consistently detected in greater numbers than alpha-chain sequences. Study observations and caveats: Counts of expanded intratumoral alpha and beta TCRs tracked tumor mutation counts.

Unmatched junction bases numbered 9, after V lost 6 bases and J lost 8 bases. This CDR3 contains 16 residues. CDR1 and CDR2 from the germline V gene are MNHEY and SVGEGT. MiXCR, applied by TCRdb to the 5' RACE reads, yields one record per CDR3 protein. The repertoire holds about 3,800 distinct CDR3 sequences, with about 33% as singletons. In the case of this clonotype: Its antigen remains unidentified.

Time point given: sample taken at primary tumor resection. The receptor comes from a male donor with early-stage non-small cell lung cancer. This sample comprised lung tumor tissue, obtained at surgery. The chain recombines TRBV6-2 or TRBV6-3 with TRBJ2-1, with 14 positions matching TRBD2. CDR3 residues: CASRRLAGGPLDEQFF. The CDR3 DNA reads TGTGCCAGCAGGCGACTAGCGGGAGGGCCCTTGGATGAGCAGTTCTTC.